This section outlines one T cell receptor beta chain sequence together with its context. Other DNA sequences of this sample code for an identical CDR3. The V gene lost 6 bases and the J gene lost 2 bases, with 8 bases spanning the gap. Germline V CDR1 and CDR2: KGHSH, LQKENI. The CDR3 consists of 13 residues. The sample originates from a study of Ad26.COV2.S vaccination and SARS-CoV-2 variants. Here immunoSEQ multiplex PCR was the method, and the copy in TCRdb shows in-frame clones only, minus some. The profile shows approximately 400,000 clones, 83% of them singletons. The sample's treatment: roughly 19 received Ad26.COV2.S at low or high dose, single or two shots; five or six received placebo; per-sample allocation not given. Sampling happened 63 days after the first vaccine or placebo injection.

Sequencing used peripheral blood, obtained in a trial of Ad26.COV2.S vaccine versus placebo. The sequence was collected from a person aged 18-65 years who received the Ad26.COV2.S COVID-19 vaccine or a placebo. This chain joins TRBV18 and TRBJ2-1; D assignment may be TRBD1 or TRBD2 (5 bases each). CDR3 DNA: TGTGCCAGCTCCCAGGGAGCCTACAATGAGCAGTTCTTC. Translated, it gives CASSQGAYNEQFF.